This T cell receptor beta chain originates from a study of blood T cell repertoires in COVID-19. The repertoire was sequenced with immunoSEQ multiplex PCR; TCRdb's copy has only in-frame clones and lacks some. The sample holds more than 100,000 clones, 90% seen once. Sequenced sample: peripheral blood. This TCR was sampled from a woman aged 55-75 years with COVID-19, enrolled during active disease.

This CDR3 reads CATSRVTGASGANVLTF. Written as DNA, the CDR3 is TGTGCCACCAGCAGAGTAACAGGCGCCTCTGGGGCCAACGTCCTGACTTTC. J is TRBJ2-6 and V is TRBV15, with a tentative D call TRBD1 (5 bases). The germline V and J ends were trimmed by 1 base and 0 bases, with 10 bases remaining between them. Germline V gene lookup returns CDR1 LNHNV and CDR2 YYDKDF (reference sequence). There are 17 residues in the CDR3.